Following are 8 T cell receptor beta chains from one sample sequenced in a study of CD8 T cells in ankylosing spondylitis. TCRdb called the 5' RACE reads again in MiXCR, with one record for every CDR3 protein. The table shows about 35,000 distinct CDR3 sequences, with 9% to 12% occurring only once. Sample: blood, either unsorted or a sorted T cell fraction (not recorded which). The receptors were gathered from a male donor with ankylosing spondylitis or in good health (not recorded which).

This sequence joins TRBV3-1 and TRBJ2-2; no clear D. The CDR3 sequence is 14 residues long. CDR1 and CDR2 (germline): LGHDT, YNNKEL (reference sequence). V lost 1 base and J lost 2, with 5 bases in between. This CDR3 reads CASSQGRNTGELFF. DNA of the CDR3: TGTGCCAGCAGCCAAGGACGCAACACCGGGGAGCTGTTTTTT.

This clonotype was seen ten or more times. V usage is TRBV25-1 and J usage is TRBJ1-2, with TRBD1 as a possible D gene (5 bases). Trimming pared 7 bases from V and 5 bases from J, leaving 11 bases between. The V gene's germline CDR1 is MGHDK and CDR2 SYGVNS. CDR3 length equals 12 residues. As DNA, the CDR3 is TGTGCCAGCATGGGGGTCAATTATGGCTACACCTTC. Translating gives CASMGVNYGYTF.

This clonotype occurred a few times. The gene calls are TRBV2 and TRBJ2-2, with 7 bases that match TRBD2. The CDR3 spans 16 residues. Germline-derived CDR1 and CDR2 are SNHLY and FYNNEI. After removal of 3 bases from V and 5 bases from J, the junction contained 9 bases not matched to a gene. The CDR3 bases are TGTGCCAGCAGTGACTGGGGCGGGAGAAGAACCGGGGAGCTGTTTTTT. Translating gives CASSDWGGRRTGELFF. Looking up the rest from reference TRBV2 and TRBJ2-2 gives the full variable domain: EPEVTQTPSHQVTQMGQEVILRCVPISNHLYFYWYRQILGQKVEFLVSFYNNEISEKSEIFDDQFSVERPDGSNFTLKIRSTKLEDSAMYFCASSDWGGRRTGELFFGEGSRLTVL.

This clonotype has at least ten counts. The chain is built from TRBV18 and TRBJ2-7; D not resolved. The CDR3 has 14 residues. V was clipped by 3 bases and J by 2 bases, with 11 bases between them. CDR1 is KGHSH, CDR2 LQKENI, per germline. The CDR3 spells CASSPGQSPYEQYF. In nucleotides, the CDR3 is TGTGCCAGCTCACCGGGCCAGAGCCCCTACGAGCAGTACTTC.

This clonotype has only one observation. V usage is TRBV4-1 and J usage is TRBJ1-2; no clear D gene. Germline CDR1 MGHRA, CDR2 YSYEKL. The CDR3 spans 14 residues. The V end lost 0 bases, the J end lost 5 bases, and 10 bases lay between the germline ends. The CDR3 nucleotides are TGCGCCAGCAGCCAAGATAGGGCAGCATATGGCTACACCTTC. It codes for CASSQDRAAYGYTF.

J is TRBJ2-1 and V is TRBV28; either TRBD1 or TRBD2 may supply D (5 bases each). The CDR3 covers 14 residues. The germline V gene has CDR1 MDHEN and CDR2 SYDVKM. Trimming stripped 7 bases from V and 3 bases from J, with 13 bases between. Here the CDR3 reads CASKTEGLYNEQFF. The CDR3, as DNA: TGTGCCAGCAAGACAGAGGGGCTCTACAATGAGCAGTTCTTC.

The V call is TRBV4-1, the J call TRBJ1-1, with D perhaps TRBD1 (5 bases). CDR1 is MGHRA and CDR2 is YSYEKL in the germline V gene. V shed 0 bases and J shed 3 bases, with 11 bases lying between them. This CDR3 has 15 amino acids. The CDR3 protein is CASSQDEGQDTEAFF. The CDR3 nucleotides read TGCGCCAGCAGCCAAGATGAGGGGCAGGACACTGAAGCTTTCTTT.

This clonotype was seen at least ten times. The chain uses TRBV7-2 and TRBJ2-7, with 9 positions matching TRBD1. There are 14 residues in the CDR3. V trimming: 1 base; J trimming: 5 bases; junction bases outside the gene matches: 3. CDR1 and CDR2 from the germline V gene are SGHTA and FQGNSA. The CDR3 DNA reads as TGTGCCAGCAGCTTAGTCACAGGGGGCCACGAGCAGTACTTC. Amino acid sequence: CASSLVTGGHEQYF. The whole variable domain, filled in from reference TRBV7-2 and TRBJ2-7, reads GAGVSQSPSNKVTEKGKDVELRCDPISGHTALYWYRQSLGQGLEFLIYFQGNSAPDKSGLPSDRFSAERTGGSVSTLTIQRTQQEDSAVYLCASSLVTGGHEQYFGPGTRLTVT.